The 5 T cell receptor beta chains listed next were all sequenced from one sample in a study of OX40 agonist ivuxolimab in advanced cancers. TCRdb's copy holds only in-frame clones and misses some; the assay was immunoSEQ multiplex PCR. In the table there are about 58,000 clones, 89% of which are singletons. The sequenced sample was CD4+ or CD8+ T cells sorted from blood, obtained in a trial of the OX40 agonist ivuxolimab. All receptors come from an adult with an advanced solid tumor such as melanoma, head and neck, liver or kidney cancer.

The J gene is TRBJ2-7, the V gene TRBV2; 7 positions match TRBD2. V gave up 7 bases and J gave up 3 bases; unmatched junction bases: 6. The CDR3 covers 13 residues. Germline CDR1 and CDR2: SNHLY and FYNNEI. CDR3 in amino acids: CASTTGRSYEQYF. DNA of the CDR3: TGTGCCAGCACCACCGGGAGGAGCTACGAGCAGTACTTC.

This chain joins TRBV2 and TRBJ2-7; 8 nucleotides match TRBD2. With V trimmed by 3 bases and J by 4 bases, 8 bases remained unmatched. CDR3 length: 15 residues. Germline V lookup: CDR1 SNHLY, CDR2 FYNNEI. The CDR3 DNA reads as TGTGCCAGCAGTGAGGGGTTAGCGGGGATTTACGAGCAGTACGTC. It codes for CASSEGLAGIYEQYV.

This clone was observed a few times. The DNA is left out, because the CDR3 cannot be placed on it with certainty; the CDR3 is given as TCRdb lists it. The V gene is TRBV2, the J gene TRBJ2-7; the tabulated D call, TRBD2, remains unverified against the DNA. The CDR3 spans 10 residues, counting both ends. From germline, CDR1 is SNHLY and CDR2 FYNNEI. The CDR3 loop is CASGVASGSF.

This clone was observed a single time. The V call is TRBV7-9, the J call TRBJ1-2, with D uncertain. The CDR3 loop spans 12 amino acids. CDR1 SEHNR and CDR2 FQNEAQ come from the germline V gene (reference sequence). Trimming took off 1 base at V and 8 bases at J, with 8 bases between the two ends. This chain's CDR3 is CASSLGQLGYTF. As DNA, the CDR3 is TGTGCCAGCAGCTTAGGGCAACTCGGCTACACCTTC.

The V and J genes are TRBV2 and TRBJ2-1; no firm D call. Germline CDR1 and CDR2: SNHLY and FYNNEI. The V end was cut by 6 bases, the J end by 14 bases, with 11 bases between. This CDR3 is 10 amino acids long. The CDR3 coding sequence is TGTGCCAGCAGGGCCGCTAGGGAGTTCTTC. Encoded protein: CASRAAREFF.